The source of this T cell receptor beta chain is a study of PD-1 blockade in classical Hodgkin lymphoma (dated by TCRdb to about 2020). Study-level background: Nivolumab dosing was 3 mg/kg intravenously every 2 weeks, continuing until either disease progression or unacceptable toxicity. The study used CyTOF and TCR beta sequencing to define a peripheral blood immune signature of response to PD-1 blockade in classical Hodgkin lymphoma.

The time point label of this sample denotes: cycle 4 day 1 (C4D1), after six to seven weeks of nivolumab. Relapse after autologous stem cell transplantation had occurred in all trial patients, and cohorts A, B and C were distinguished by prior brentuximab vedotin exposure. The trial cohort was composed of around 60 patients with relapsed/refractory classical Hodgkin lymphoma, for whom complete response, partial response or progressive disease was recorded as best overall response. In the multi-cohort phase II CheckMate 205 trial, trial patients received single-agent nivolumab. An independent review committee assessed best overall response by applying the 2007 International Working Group response criteria. Trial PBMCs were collected just before the start of nivolumab (C1D1) and during therapy at cycle 2 day 1 and cycle 4 day 1. Peripheral blood was collected in 8 mL Vacutainer Cell Preparation Tubes, from which PBMCs were isolated by centrifugation and then cryopreserved.

Genomic DNA was isolated using the Qiagen DNeasy kit from unsorted PBMCs as well as from negatively selected CD4+ and CD8+ fractions. TCR beta CDR3 regions were amplified by immunoSEQ multiplex PCR using primers annealing to V and J segments. A synthetic immune receptor repertoire was used to minimize amplification bias, and any remaining bias was removed computationally after sequencing. In the source study's methods: Custom Python scripts were used to quantify repertoire diversity as the Shannon entropy index. Unsorted, CD4+ and CD8+ repertoires were analyzed separately, except for combined analyses in which CD4+ and CD8+ sequences were merged in silico. A clone was considered expanded if an increase in frequency of at least 2-fold after treatment relative to C1D1 was found, and a pseudocount of 0.5 was applied to clones undetected at baseline. Singleton clones were defined as clones with 0 or 1 copy at C1D1, and non-singleton clones were defined as clones with 2 or more copies. By matching protein sequences in sorted samples from the same patient, clones expanded in unsorted samples were annotated as CD4+, CD8+ or unknown. Wilcoxon tests on paired samples were used to test diversity changes from C1D1 to C4D1. TCRdb took over this immuneACCESS table, retaining in-frame rearrangements with V and J assigned. Such tables are incomplete; in checked studies, under half of the missing clones stem from an unresolved V gene, and the remainder is unexplained. The V and J calls and clone size come from that table; D and trimming were worked out from the DNA. This sample gives approximately 90,000 clones in total; 83% of them show up just once. Clones ranked in the top ten supply approximately 15% of the sample.

In regard to this clone: Its antigen remains undetermined. Nothing much larger sits one base from this clone, and base qualities are not available.

Study-wide conclusions, independent of this receptor: Baseline diversity similar to that of newly diagnosed patients was observed in trial patients achieving complete response, whereas significantly lower diversity was observed in partial responders and progressors. Diversity was lower in patients who began nivolumab less than 1 year after ASCT, so these patients were left out of later analyses to avoid confounding by immune reconstitution. By C4D1, a significant rise was seen in CD4+ TCR diversity but not in CD8+ TCR diversity (p=0.0027 vs p=0.16), and the rise was most apparent among complete responders (p=0.02). The study was limited to a single clinical trial cohort, and causes of repertoire differences, possibly disease activity or prior therapy, remained undefined. Baseline TCR diversity was reported to be lower in newly diagnosed patients than in healthy donors and to be lower still in relapsed/refractory patients.

The sequence came from a human donor with classical Hodgkin lymphoma. Sequenced material: peripheral blood mononuclear cells (PBMCs), taken before the fourth cycle of nivolumab.

The DNA sequence is as follows: TGTGCCAGCTCACCGGAGACACCCTCGGGGAATGAGCAGTTCTTC. Translated, it gives CASSPETPSGNEQFF. The receptor chain draws on TRBV18 and TRBJ2-1; TRBD2 might be the D gene, on 5 matching bases. V is pared back by 3 bases and J by 7 bases, with 16 bases lying between the germline termini. CDR1 and CDR2 are read off the germline V gene as KGHSH and LQKENI. From the cysteine through the phenylalanine, the CDR3 covers 15 amino acids. The retained sequence is limited to the CDR3, 45 bases, with the frame set at the first base. The CDR3 plus the reference TRBV18 and TRBJ2-1 genes for the other parts give the full variable domain: NAGVMQNPRHLVRRRGQEARLRCSPMKGHSHVYWYRQLPEEGLKFMVYLQKENIIDESGMPKERFSAEFPKEGPSILRIQQVVRGDSAAYFCASSPETPSGNEQFFGPGTRLTVL.